The present TCR beta chain was sequenced within a study of blood T cell repertoires in COVID-19. Under the authors' procedure: Reference gene primers were amplified, and this amplification served to estimate nucleated cell counts. Method: immunoSEQ multiplex PCR; TCRdb's copy keeps in-frame clones and lacks some. The D gene and trimming were derived from the DNA, and the V and J assignments and clone size from that table. The sample has about 130,000 clones, 75% to 90% seen once. Per germline, CDR1 MDHEN and CDR2 SYDVKM. This CDR3 contains 13 residues. Trimming left V 7 bases short and J 2 bases short, with 11 bases between.

Sequencing was carried out using peripheral blood. The gene calls are TRBV28 and TRBJ1-2; perhaps TRBD1 as D (6 bases). The TCR originated in a man aged 65 to 79 with acute or convalescent COVID-19. The DNA of the CDR3 is TGTGCCAGCAAAAAGGGGGGGAACTATGGCTACACCTTC. Its protein product is CASKKGGNYGYTF.